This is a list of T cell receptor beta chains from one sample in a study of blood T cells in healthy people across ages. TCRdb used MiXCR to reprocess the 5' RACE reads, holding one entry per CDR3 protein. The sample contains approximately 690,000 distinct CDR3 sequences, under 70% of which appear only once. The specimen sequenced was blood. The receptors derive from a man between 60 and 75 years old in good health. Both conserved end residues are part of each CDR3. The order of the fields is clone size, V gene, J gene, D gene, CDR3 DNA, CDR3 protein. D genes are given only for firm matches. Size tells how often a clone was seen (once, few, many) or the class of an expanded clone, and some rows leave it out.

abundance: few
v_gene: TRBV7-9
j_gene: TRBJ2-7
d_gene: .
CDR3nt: TGTGCCAGCGCGTCCCCGGAGCTACGTGAGCAGTACTTC
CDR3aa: CASASPELREQYF

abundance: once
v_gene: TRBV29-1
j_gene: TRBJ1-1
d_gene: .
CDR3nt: TGCAGCGTTGAACAGGCATCTAACACTGAAGCTTTCTTT
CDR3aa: CSVEQASNTEAFF

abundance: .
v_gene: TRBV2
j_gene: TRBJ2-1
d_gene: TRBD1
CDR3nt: TGTGCCAGCAACCAGGGACAGGGTTGGGGGAATGAGCAGTTCTTC
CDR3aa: CASNQGQGWGNEQFF

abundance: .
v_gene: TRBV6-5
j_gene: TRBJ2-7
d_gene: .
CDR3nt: TGTGCCAGCAGTTACTCGGGGACCGTTCCCTACGAGCAGTACTTC
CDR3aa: CASSYSGTVPYEQYF

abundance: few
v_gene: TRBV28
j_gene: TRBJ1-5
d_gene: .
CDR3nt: TGTGCCAGCAGTCTCCTTCAGGGTAGTCAGCCCCAGCATTTT
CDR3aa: CASSLLQGSQPQHF

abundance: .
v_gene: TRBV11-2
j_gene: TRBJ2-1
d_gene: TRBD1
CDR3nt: TGTGCCAGCAGCTTGGACAGGGGTGGCCACAATGAGCAGTTCTTC
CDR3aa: CASSLDRGGHNEQFF

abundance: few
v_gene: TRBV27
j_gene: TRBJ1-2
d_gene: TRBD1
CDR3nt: TGTGCCAGCAGGACGACAGGGAACTATGGCTACACCTTC
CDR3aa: CASRTTGNYGYTF

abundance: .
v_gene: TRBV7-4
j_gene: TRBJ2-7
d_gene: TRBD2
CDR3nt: TGTGCCAGCAACCCAGCGGGGGACTACGAGCAGTACTTC
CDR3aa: CASNPAGDYEQYF

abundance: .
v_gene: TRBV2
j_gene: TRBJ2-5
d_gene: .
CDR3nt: TGTGCCAGCAGTGACTTCCCTCGGGAGACCCAGTACTTC
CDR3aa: CASSDFPRETQYF

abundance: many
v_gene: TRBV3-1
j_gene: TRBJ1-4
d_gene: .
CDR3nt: TGTGCCAGCAGCCATCGTGGGGGAACTAATGAAAAACTGTTTTTT
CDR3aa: CASSHRGGTNEKLFF

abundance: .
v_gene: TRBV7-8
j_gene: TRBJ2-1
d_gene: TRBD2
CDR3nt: TGTGCCAGCAGCTTAATGGGGGGGGAGGTGGATGAGCAGTTCTTC
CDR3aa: CASSLMGGEVDEQFF

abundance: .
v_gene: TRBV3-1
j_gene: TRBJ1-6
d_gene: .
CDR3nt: TGTGCCAGCAGCCTCACGGAAGATGGCGGTTCACCCCTCCACTTT
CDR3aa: CASSLTEDGGSPLHF

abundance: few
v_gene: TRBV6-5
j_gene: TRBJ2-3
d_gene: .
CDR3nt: TGTGCCAGCAGTTATGAAGACCCTAGCACAGATACGCAGTATTTT
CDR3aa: CASSYEDPSTDTQYF

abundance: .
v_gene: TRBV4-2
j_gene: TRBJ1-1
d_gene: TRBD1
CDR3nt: TGTGCCAGCAGCCAGGGGACAGTAAACACTGAAGCTTTCTTT
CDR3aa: CASSQGTVNTEAFF

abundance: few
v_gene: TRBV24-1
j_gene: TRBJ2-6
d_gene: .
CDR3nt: TGTGCCACCAGCCGAGGTGTTCGTGGGGCCAACGTCCTGACTTTC
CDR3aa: CATSRGVRGANVLTF

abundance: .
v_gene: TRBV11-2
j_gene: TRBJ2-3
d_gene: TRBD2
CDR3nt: TGTGCCAGCAGCTTGAGAGCGGGGGGGAAACCCACAGATACGCAGTATTTT
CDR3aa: CASSLRAGGKPTDTQYF

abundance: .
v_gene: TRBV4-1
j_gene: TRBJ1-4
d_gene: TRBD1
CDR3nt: TGCGCCAGCAGCCAAGCCGGGACAGTTAATGAAAAACTGTTTTTT
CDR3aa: CASSQAGTVNEKLFF

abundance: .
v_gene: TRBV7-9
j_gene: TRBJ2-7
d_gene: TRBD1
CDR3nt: TGTGCCAGCAGCTCCTCGGGACAGGGGTGGGGCGAGCAGTACTTC
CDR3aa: CASSSSGQGWGEQYF

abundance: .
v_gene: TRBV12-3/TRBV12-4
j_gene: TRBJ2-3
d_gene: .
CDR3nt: TGTGCCAGCCATGGCAGGGGGGGCGGAGATACGCAGTATTTT
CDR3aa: CASHGRGGGDTQYF

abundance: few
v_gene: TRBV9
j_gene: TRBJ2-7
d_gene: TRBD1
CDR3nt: TGTGCCAGCAGCCTCGGGACAGGGGGTTTTTACGAGCAGTACTTC
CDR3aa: CASSLGTGGFYEQYF

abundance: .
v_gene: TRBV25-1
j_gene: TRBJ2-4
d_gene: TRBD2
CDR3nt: TGTGCCAGCAGTGAAATGACTAGCGGGGGGTGGGACATTCAGTACTTC
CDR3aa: CASSEMTSGGWDIQYF

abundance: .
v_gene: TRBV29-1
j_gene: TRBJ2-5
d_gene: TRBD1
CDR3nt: TGCAGCGTTAACCGACAGGGCGTGGAGACCCAGTACTTC
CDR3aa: CSVNRQGVETQYF

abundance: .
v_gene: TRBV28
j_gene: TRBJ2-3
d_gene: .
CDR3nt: TGTGCCAGCAGATTGACACTGCTTAGCACAGATACGCAGTATTTT
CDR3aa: CASRLTLLSTDTQYF

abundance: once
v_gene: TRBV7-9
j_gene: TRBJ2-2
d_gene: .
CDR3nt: TGTGCCAGCAGCTTTACTTTAGGGACCGGGGAGCTGTTTTTT
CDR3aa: CASSFTLGTGELFF

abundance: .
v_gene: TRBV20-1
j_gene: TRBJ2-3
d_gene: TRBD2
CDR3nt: TGCAGTGCTCCTACGGGACTAGCGATAGAAGATACGCAGTATTTT
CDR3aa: CSAPTGLAIEDTQYF

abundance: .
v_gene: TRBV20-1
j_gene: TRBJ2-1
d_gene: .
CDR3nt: TGCAGTGCTAGAGGGGGCTTACCCACCTACAATGAGCAGTTCTTC
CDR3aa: CSARGGLPTYNEQFF